This T cell receptor (beta chain) was captured in a study of T-cell memory formation after mild COVID-19. Study results and limitations: Memory from before infection featured some responding clones, which suggests cross-reactive memory joined.

MiXCR, run by TCRdb on the 5' RACE reads, gives a single entry per CDR3 protein. The sample gives fewer than 600,000 distinct CDR3 sequences, 20% to 25% of which show up once; roughly 8.1% is in the top ten. This clonotype was detected many times. Antigen specificity is unknown. Germline V CDR1 and CDR2: SEHNR, FQNEAQ (reference sequence). With 0 bases removed from V and 4 bases from J, the gap between germline ends came to 5 bases. The CDR3 spans 13 residues. This chain joins TRBV7-9 and TRBJ2-3; D not resolved. Source material: PBMCs or a T cell subset sorted from them (not recorded which). The clonotype originates from an adult woman who had mild COVID-19 (a few samples of this study predate the infection). Cell type and time point are not known. This CDR3 is CASSLAGSDTQYF. CDR3 coding DNA: TGTGCCAGCAGCTTAGCCGGCTCAGATACGCAGTATTTT.